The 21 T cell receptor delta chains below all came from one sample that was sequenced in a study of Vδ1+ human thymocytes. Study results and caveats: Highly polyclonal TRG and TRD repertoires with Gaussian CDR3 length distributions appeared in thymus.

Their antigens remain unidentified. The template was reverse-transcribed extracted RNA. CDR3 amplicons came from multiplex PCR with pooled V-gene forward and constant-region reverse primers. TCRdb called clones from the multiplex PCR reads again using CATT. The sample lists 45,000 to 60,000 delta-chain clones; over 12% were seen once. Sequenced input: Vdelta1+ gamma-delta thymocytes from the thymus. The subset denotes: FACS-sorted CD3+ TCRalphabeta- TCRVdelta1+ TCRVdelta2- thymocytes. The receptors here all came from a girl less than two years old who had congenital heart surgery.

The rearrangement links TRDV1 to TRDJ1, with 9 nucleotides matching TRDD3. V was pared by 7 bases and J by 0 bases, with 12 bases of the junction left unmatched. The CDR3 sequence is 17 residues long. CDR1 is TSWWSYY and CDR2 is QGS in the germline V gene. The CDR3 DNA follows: TGTGCTCTTGCGGTTTCCAAAACTGGGGGAAACACCGATAAACTCATCTTT. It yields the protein CALAVSKTGGNTDKLIF.

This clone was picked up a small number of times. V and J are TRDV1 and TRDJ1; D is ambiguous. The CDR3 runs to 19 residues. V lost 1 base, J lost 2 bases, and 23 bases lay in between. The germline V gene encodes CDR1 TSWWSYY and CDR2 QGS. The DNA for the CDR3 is TGTGCTCTTGGGGAACGGTGGCAATTCCACTCAGCCCTTACCGATAAACTCATCTTT. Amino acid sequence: CALGERWQFHSALTDKLIF.

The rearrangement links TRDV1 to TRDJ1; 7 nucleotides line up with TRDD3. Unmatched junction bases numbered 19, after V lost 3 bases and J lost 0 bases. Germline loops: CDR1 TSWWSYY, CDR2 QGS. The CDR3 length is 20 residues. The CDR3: CALGDARFQTGDRYTDKLIF. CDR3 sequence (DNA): TGTGCTCTTGGGGACGCTCGTTTCCAGACTGGGGACCGGTACACCGATAAACTCATCTTT.

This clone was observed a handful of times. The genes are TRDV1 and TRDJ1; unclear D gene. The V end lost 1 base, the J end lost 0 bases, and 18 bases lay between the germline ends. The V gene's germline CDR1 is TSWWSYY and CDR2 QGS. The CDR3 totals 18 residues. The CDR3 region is CALGERKGVIRNTDKLIF. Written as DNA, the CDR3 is TGTGCTCTTGGGGAACGCAAAGGGGTGATTAGGAACACCGATAAACTCATCTTT.

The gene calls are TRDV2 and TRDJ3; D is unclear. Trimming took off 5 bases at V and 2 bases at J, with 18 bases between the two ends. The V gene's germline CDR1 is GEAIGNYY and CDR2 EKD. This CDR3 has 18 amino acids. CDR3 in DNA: TGTGCCTGTGCCGCGGACTCGCCCGTTCCCTGGGACACCCGACAGATGTTTTTC. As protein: CACAADSPVPWDTRQMFF.

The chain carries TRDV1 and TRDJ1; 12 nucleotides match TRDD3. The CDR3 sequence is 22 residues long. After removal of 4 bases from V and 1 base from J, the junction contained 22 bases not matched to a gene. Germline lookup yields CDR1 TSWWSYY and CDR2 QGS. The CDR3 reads CALGAPRAGGYASLKGTDKLIF. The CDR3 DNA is TGTGCTCTTGGGGCTCCCCGTGCTGGGGGATACGCTTCCCTTAAGGGCACCGATAAACTCATCTTT.

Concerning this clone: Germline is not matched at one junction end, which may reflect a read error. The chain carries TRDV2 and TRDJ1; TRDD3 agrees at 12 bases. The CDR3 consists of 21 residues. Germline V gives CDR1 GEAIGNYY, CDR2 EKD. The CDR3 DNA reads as TGTGCCTGTGACACGGGAGACCGTTGCAGTACTGGGGGATACCGGGGCGATGAACTCATCTTT. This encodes CACDTGDRCSTGGYRGDELIF.

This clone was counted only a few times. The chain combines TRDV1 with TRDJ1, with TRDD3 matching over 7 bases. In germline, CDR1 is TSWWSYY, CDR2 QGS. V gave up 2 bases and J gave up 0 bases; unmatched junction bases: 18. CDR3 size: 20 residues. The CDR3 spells CALGEYGGKSGGNYTDKLIF. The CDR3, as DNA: TGTGCTCTTGGGGAATATGGGGGAAAGAGTGGGGGAAATTACACCGATAAACTCATCTTT.

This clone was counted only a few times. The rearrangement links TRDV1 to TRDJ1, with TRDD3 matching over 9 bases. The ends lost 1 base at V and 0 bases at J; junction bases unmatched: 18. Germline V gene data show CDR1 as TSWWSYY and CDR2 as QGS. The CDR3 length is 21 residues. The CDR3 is CALGEPEPKGGYKRYTDKLIF. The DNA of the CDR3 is TGTGCTCTTGGGGAACCAGAACCCAAGGGGGGATACAAGAGGTACACCGATAAACTCATCTTT.

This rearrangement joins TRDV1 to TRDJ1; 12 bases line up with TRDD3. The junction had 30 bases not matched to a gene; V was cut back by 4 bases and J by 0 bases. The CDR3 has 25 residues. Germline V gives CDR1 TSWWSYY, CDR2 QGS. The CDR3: CALGGLGPSYVSWGIREPNTDKLIF. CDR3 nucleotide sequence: TGTGCTCTTGGGGGACTGGGGCCTTCCTACGTATCCTGGGGGATACGCGAACCCAACACCGATAAACTCATCTTT.

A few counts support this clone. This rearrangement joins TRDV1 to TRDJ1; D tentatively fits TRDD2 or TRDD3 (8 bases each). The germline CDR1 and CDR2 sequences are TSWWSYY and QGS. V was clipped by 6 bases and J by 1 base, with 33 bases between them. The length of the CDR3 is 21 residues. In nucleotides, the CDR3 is TGTGCTCTTGGCTACAGTCTTCCTACTTACACTGGGGGTCCCTGCACCGATAAACTCATCTTT. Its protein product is CALGYSLPTYTGGPCTDKLIF.

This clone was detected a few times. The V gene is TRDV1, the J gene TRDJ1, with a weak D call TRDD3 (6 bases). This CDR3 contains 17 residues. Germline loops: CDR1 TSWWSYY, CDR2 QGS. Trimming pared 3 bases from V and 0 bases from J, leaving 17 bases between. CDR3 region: CALGDTYHWAYTDKLIF. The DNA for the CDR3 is TGTGCTCTTGGGGATACATATCACTGGGCGTACACCGATAAACTCATCTTT.

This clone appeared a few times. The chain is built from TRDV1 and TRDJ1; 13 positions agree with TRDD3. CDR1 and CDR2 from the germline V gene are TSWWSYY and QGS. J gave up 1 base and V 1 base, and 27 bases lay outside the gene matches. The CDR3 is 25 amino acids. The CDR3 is CALGERSQRTYEGTGGYARTDKLIF. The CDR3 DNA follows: TGTGCTCTTGGGGAACGGTCCCAAAGGACCTACGAGGGTACTGGGGGATACGCCCGCACCGATAAACTCATCTTT.

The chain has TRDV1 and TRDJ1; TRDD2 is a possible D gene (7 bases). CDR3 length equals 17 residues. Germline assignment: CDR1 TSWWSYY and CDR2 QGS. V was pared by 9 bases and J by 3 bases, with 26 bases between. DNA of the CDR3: TGTGCTCTAGCATACTTCCTAAATGGGGGGTGCGCCGATAAACTCATCTTT. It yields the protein CALAYFLNGGCADKLIF.

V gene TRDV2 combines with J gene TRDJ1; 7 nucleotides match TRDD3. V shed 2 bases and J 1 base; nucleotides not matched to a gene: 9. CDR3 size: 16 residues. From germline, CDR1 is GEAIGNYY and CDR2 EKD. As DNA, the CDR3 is TGTGCCTGTGACAACGACTGGGGAGAAACCACCGATAAACTCATCTTT. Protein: CACDNDWGETTDKLIF.

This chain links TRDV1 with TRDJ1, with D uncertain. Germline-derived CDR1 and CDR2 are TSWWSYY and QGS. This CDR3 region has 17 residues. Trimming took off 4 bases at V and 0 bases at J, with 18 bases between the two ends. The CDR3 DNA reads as TGTGCTCTTGGGGCTCCGGGAGTAGGCTCGTACACCGATAAACTCATCTTT. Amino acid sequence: CALGAPGVGSYTDKLIF.

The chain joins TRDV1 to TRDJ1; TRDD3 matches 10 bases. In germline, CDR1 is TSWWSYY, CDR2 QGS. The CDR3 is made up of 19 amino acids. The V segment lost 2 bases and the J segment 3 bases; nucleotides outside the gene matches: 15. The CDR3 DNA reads TGTGCTCTTGGGGAAACTGTCTCTGGTGGGGGATACCCGCCCGATAAACTCATCTTT. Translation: CALGETVSGGGYPPDKLIF.

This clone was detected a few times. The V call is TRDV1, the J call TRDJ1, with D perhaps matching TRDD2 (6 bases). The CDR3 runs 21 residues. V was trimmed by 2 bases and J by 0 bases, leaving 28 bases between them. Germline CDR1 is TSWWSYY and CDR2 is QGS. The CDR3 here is CALGESFPWRRIPVYTDKLIF. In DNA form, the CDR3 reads TGTGCTCTTGGGGAATCCTTCCCTTGGCGACGAATCCCAGTGTACACCGATAAACTCATCTTT.

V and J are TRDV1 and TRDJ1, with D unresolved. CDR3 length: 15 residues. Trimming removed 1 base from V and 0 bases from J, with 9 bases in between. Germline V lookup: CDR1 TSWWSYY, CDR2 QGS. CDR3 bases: TGTGCTCTTGGGGAACGGAGGGCGTACACCGATAAACTCATCTTT. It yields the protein CALGERRAYTDKLIF.

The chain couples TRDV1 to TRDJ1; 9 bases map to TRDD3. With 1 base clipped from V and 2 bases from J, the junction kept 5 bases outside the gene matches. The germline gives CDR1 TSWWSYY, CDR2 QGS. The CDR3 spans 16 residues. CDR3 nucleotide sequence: TGTGCTCTTGGGGAACCCCAGCTGGGGGATACCGATAAACTCATCTTT. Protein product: CALGEPQLGDTDKLIF.

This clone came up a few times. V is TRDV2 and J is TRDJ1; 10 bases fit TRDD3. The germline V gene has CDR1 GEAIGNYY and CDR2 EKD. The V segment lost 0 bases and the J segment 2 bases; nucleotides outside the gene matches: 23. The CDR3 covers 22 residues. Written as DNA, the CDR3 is TGTGCCTGTGACACCAGGGTAATTCCGGATGGGGGATACATAGGACGGACCGATAAACTCATCTTT. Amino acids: CACDTRVIPDGGYIGRTDKLIF.